This TCR beta chain emerged from a study of radiotherapy plus CTLA-4 blockade in lung cancer. Study-level findings and limits: According to reports, early shifts in blood T cell clones, alongside interferon-beta, forecast response most accurately. There was expansion of tumor-derived TCR clones in blood after radiotherapy plus ipilimumab.

This clone was observed a few times. Antigen specificity is unknown. This table comes from immunoSEQ multiplex PCR, and its TCRdb copy is limited to in-frame clones, with some not included. Of about 68,000 clones in the sample, around 80% are singletons; the top ten hold roughly a tenth. V was shortened by 0 bases and J by 4 bases, with 11 bases between the two germline ends. In germline, CDR1 is SGDLS, CDR2 YYNGEE. The CDR3 runs to 15 residues. The J gene is TRBJ1-3, the V gene TRBV9; tentative D call: TRBD1 (5 bases). The clonotype was recovered from a human donor with non-small cell lung cancer who had a complete response to radiotherapy plus ipilimumab. Sequenced material: peripheral blood, taken from a patient treated with radiotherapy plus ipilimumab. The CDR3 region is CASSVGGVQGNTIYF. CDR3 coding DNA: TGTGCCAGCAGCGTAGGAGGGGTGCAGGGAAACACCATATATTTT.